One sample yielded the 9 T cell receptor beta chains listed below, sequenced in a study of blood T cells in healthy people across ages. Through a sample-barcoded 5' primer and a J-beta primer mix, a second PCR was run for 7 to 11 cycles. TCRdb itself ran the 5' RACE reads through MiXCR, one entry per CDR3 protein. The sample lists 1.2 million to 1.5 million distinct CDR3 sequences; about 40% were seen once. The source material was blood. The receptors originated from a young woman in good health.

The chain links TRBV25-1 to TRBJ1-6; a weak D match, TRBD1 (5 bases). V shed 1 base and J shed 9 bases, with 16 bases lying between them. CDR1 is MGHDK, CDR2 SYGVNS, per germline. This CDR3 is 16 amino acids long. The CDR3 DNA is TGTGCCAGCAGTGAATTCGACAGAGGAAATAGTTCACCCCTCCACTTT. Translating it yields CASSEFDRGNSSPLHF.

This chain joins TRBV11-2 and TRBJ1-4; 9 bases align to TRBD1. Germline assignment: CDR1 SGHAT and CDR2 FQNNGV. After removal of 4 bases from V and 8 bases from J, the junction contained 11 bases not matched to a gene. The CDR3 is made up of 16 amino acids. This CDR3 is CASSSGQGISREKLFF. As DNA, the CDR3 is TGTGCCAGCAGCTCCGGACAGGGGATTTCGAGAGAAAAACTGTTTTTT.

The chain carries TRBV7-3 and TRBJ2-3; D may match TRBD1 or TRBD2 (5 bases each). Looked up from germline, CDR1 is SGHTA and CDR2 is FQGTGA. The CDR3 loop spans 13 amino acids. V gave up 6 bases and J gave up 4 bases, with 11 bases separating them. CDR3 protein: CASRGPAADTQYF. The DNA for the CDR3 is TGTGCCAGCAGGGGACCAGCAGCAGATACGCAGTATTTT.

V is TRBV28 and J is TRBJ2-5; 9 bases align to TRBD1. From germline, CDR1 is MDHEN and CDR2 SYDVKM. Trimming at V came to 5 bases and at J to 7 bases, leaving 8 bases not matched to a gene. CDR3 length equals 14 residues. The CDR3 here is CASSVGQGQGTQYF. As DNA, the CDR3 is TGTGCCAGCAGTGTGGGACAGGGCCAGGGGACCCAGTACTTC. Using reference TRBV28 and TRBJ2-5 for the parts outside the CDR3, the full variable domain is DVKVTQSSRYLVKRTGEKVFLECVQDMDHENMFWYRQDPGLGLRLIYFSYDVKMKEKGDIPEGYSVSREKKERFSLILESASTNQTSMYLCASSVGQGQGTQYFGPGTRLLVL.

The chain couples TRBV4-1 to TRBJ2-7; TRBD2 is a possible D gene (6 bases). Between the trimmed V and J ends, which lost 4 bases and 7 bases, there was a span of 14 bases. Per the germline V gene, CDR1 is MGHRA and CDR2 is YSYEKL. There are 13 residues in the CDR3. CDR3 residues: CASSLAPSVEQYF. In nucleotides, the CDR3 is TGCGCCAGCAGCCTGGCGCCTAGCGTAGAGCAGTACTTC.

This chain uses TRBV4-1 with TRBJ2-5; weak D call: TRBD2 (6 bases). Germline assignment: CDR1 MGHRA and CDR2 YSYEKL. This CDR3 has 14 amino acids. Trimming cost V 4 bases and J 11 bases, with 20 bases left between them. CDR3 nucleotide sequence: TGCGCCAGCAGCCCTAGCGAGGGGCTGGATGAGCAGTACTTC. Translating it yields CASSPSEGLDEQYF.

CDR3 coding DNA: TGTGCCAGCAGCCAATCTTCGACCGGGACAGTAAATTACGAGCAGTACTTC. The encoded protein is CASSQSSTGTVNYEQYF. The J gene is TRBJ2-7, the V gene TRBV4-2; 7 bases map to TRBD1. Losses at the gene ends were 2 bases for V and 4 bases for J; bases not matched to a gene: 14. In germline, CDR1 is LGHNA, CDR2 YNFKEQ. The CDR3 has 17 amino acids.

This clonotype was counted between two and nine times. V and J are TRBV20-1 and TRBJ1-1; 9 nucleotides line up with TRBD1. The CDR3 is 15 residues long. J was trimmed by 4 bases and V by 1 base; bases with no gene match: 7. CDR1 is DFQATT, CDR2 SNEGSKA, per germline (reference sequence). Here the CDR3 reads CSARVRDRASTEAFF. The CDR3 DNA reads as TGCAGTGCTAGAGTAAGGGACAGGGCGAGCACTGAAGCTTTCTTT.

This clonotype came up a few times. The chain carries TRBV28 and TRBJ2-5; D possibly corresponds to TRBD1 (6 bases). Trimming stripped 5 bases from V and 5 bases from J, with 15 bases between. The CDR3 extends over 14 amino acids. In germline, CDR1 is MDHEN, CDR2 SYDVKM. The CDR3, as DNA: TGTGCCAGCAGTAGGACAGTTGGAAGGGAGACCCAGTACTTC. It codes for CASSRTVGRETQYF. Drawing the rest from reference TRBV28 and TRBJ2-5, the complete variable domain is DVKVTQSSRYLVKRTGEKVFLECVQDMDHENMFWYRQDPGLGLRLIYFSYDVKMKEKGDIPEGYSVSREKKERFSLILESASTNQTSMYLCASSRTVGRETQYFGPGTRLLVL.